The clone carrying this T cell receptor (beta chain) was observed a few times. Antigen specificity is unknown. The sample comes from a study of CD8 T cells in ankylosing spondylitis. Study-level results: One TCR beta motif, made up of about 8 highly homologous variants, appeared characteristic of ankylosing spondylitis blood.

The CDR3 spans 15 residues. The V and J ends lost 6 bases and 3 bases respectively, with 18 bases between them. Germline values: CDR1 ENHRY, CDR2 SYGVKD. TCRdb reanalysed the 5' RACE reads using MiXCR and keeps one entry per CDR3 protein. The sample shows hundreds of thousands of distinct CDR3 sequences, 12% of them seen only once. This chain joins TRBV10-3 and TRBJ2-7; TRBD1 or TRBD2 may be the D gene (8 bases each). The TCR originated in a male donor with ankylosing spondylitis. Sequencing was carried out using blood, either unsorted or a sorted T cell fraction (not recorded which). CDR3 nucleotides: TGTGCCATCAGCGGGGGGGACAGGATAGGCTACGAGCAGTACTTC. This codes for CAISGGDRIGYEQYF.